This T cell receptor (beta chain) was recorded in a study of identical twins. Via MiXCR, TCRdb re-called the 5' RACE reads, giving one row per CDR3 protein. The sample lists around 1.7 million distinct CDR3 sequences, 25% to 35% seen once, with 0.25% to 0.3% in the top ten. This clonotype was picked up one time. Sample: cord blood. This sequence originates from a newborn girl in good health.

DNA for the CDR3: TGCAGTGCTAGAATGGACAAGACCTACGAGCAGTACTTC. Its protein product is CSARMDKTYEQYF. V and J are TRBV20-1 and TRBJ2-7; weak D call: TRBD1 (5 bases). This CDR3 comprises 13 residues. The germline CDR1 and CDR2 sequences are DFQATT and SNEGSKA (reference sequence). Between the trimmed V and J ends, which lost 2 bases and 2 bases, there was a span of 10 bases.